The entry below gives a single T cell receptor beta chain sequence along with its context. The sample originates from a study of blood T cell repertoires in COVID-19. Across the study: The origin of the acute and convalescent COVID-19 samples was the United States, Italy and Spain. T cells, B-cell-depleted T cells, or PBMCs provided the cDNA or gDNA that served as material.

Assay: immunoSEQ multiplex PCR; the TCRdb copy retains only in-frame clones and omits some. The sample has over 250,000 clones, about 80% seen once. The germline V gene encodes CDR1 MNHEY and CDR2 SMNVEV (reference sequence). Losses at the gene ends were 7 bases for V and 5 bases for J; bases not matched to a gene: 13. This CDR3 has 15 residues. J is TRBJ1-2 and V is TRBV27, with 7 bases matching TRBD1. The receptor was isolated from a man younger than 40 with acute COVID-19. Sequencing was performed on PBMCs or T cells enriched from blood (not recorded which). The DNA of the CDR3 is TGTGCCAGCACTCTCCTTCCGGGACAGATATATGGCTACACCTTC. Translated, it gives CASTLLPGQIYGYTF.